These 19 T cell receptor beta chains originate from one sample sequenced in a study of CD8+ T cells in alopecia areata. TCR sequencing used cDNA made by reverse transcription of extracted RNA. Data came from immunoSEQ multiplex PCR; TCRdb stores just in-frame clones and leaves some out. The sample carries 180,000 or so clones, about 55% recorded once. Treatment noted: oral pan-JAK inhibitor, 5-10 mg twice daily. The sequenced sample was CD8+ T cells sorted from blood, obtained at week 24, from a patient treated with tofacitinib. Source of these receptors: a human donor with alopecia areata.

This clone was counted once. This sequence joins TRBV11-1 and TRBJ1-1; 8 bases fit TRBD1. Germline CDR1 SGHAT, CDR2 FQDESV (reference sequence). J gave up 4 bases and V 5 bases, and 15 bases lay outside the gene matches. This CDR3 is 17 amino acids long. As DNA, the CDR3 is TGTGCCAGCAGCCGTCTCGGGACAGGACCTTCGGGCACTGAAGCTTTCTTT. Amino acid sequence: CASSRLGTGPSGTEAFF. Full variable domain (missing parts from reference TRBV11-1 and TRBJ1-1): EAEVAQSPRYKITEKSQAVAFWCDPISGHATLYWYRQILGQGPELLVQFQDESVVDDSQLPKDRFSAERLKGVDSTLKIQPAELGDSAMYLCASSRLGTGPSGTEAFFGQGTRLTVV.

This clone showed up just a few times. The chain is built from TRBV7-9 and TRBJ2-7, with D unclear. Germline CDR1 SEHNR, CDR2 FQNEAQ (reference sequence). The V end was cut by 3 bases, the J end by 3 bases, with 6 bases between. The CDR3 consists of 12 residues. CDR3 protein: CASSFGDYEQYF. CDR3 coding DNA: TGTGCCAGCAGCTTTGGGGACTACGAGCAGTACTTC. Together with reference TRBV7-9 and TRBJ2-7, the CDR3 gives the full variable domain: DTGVSQNPRHKITKRGQNVTFRCDPISEHNRLYWYRQTLGQGPEFLTYFQNEAQLEKSRLLSDRFSAERPKGSFSTLEIQRTEQGDSAMYLCASSFGDYEQYFGPGTRLTVT.

The chain recombines TRBV29-1 with TRBJ1-4, with D perhaps TRBD1 (6 bases). There are 12 residues in the CDR3. Germline CDR1 reads SQVTM; CDR2 reads ANQGSEA. V was clipped by 4 bases and J by 8 bases, with 11 bases between them. The CDR3 DNA reads TGCAGCGTTGTAGGAAGGGGGGAAAAACTGTTTTTT. Protein product: CSVVGRGEKLFF.

The rearrangement uses TRBV20-1 and TRBJ2-1; D remains unclear. The V gene's germline CDR1 is DFQATT and CDR2 SNEGSKA (reference sequence). V dropped 0 bases and J dropped 7 bases, with 4 bases sitting between them. There are 11 residues in the CDR3. Written as DNA, the CDR3 is TGCAGTGCTAGAGATTTAAATGAGCAGTTCTTC. Its protein product is CSARDLNEQFF.

The chain has TRBV10-3 and TRBJ2-7; possibly TRBD1 for D (7 bases). V was clipped by 7 bases and J by 4 bases, with 14 bases between them. The CDR3 is 13 residues long. Germline CDR1 and CDR2: ENHRY and SYGVKD. In nucleotides, the CDR3 is TGTGCCATCAACGGACAGGAGGGTTACGAGCAGTACTTC. It encodes CAINGQEGYEQYF.

This clone has just a few counts. V gene TRBV27 combines with J gene TRBJ2-7; unclear D gene. Between the trimmed V and J ends, which lost 7 bases and 3 bases, there was a span of 19 bases. The CDR3 spans 15 residues. Germline loops: CDR1 MNHEY, CDR2 SMNVEV (reference sequence). The CDR3 loop is CASNKASLGHYEQYF. The CDR3 DNA reads TGTGCCAGCAACAAAGCCAGCCTGGGCCACTACGAGCAGTACTTC.

CDR3 sequence reads: CASSPKYF. The CDR3 nucleotides are TGCGCCAGCAGTCCAAAGTACTTC. The chain employs TRBV4-1 and TRBJ2-5; D remains ambiguous. V dropped 6 bases and J dropped 12 bases, with 5 bases sitting between them. Germline V gene lookup returns CDR1 MGHRA and CDR2 YSYEKL. The CDR3 has 8 amino acids.

This clone came up once. This rearrangement joins TRBV6-5 to TRBJ1-5; D gene unclear. Germline CDR1 and CDR2: MNHEY and SVGAGI. The CDR3 covers 13 residues. Trimming took off 0 bases at V and 4 bases at J, with 4 bases between the two ends. CDR3 sequence: CASSYSANQPQHF. The CDR3 DNA sequence: TGTGCCAGCAGTTACTCAGCAAATCAGCCCCAGCATTTT.

The chain couples TRBV7-9 to TRBJ2-3; unclear D gene. Germline V gene lookup returns CDR1 SEHNR and CDR2 FQNEAQ (reference sequence). The V gene lost 6 bases and the J gene lost 5 bases, with 12 bases spanning the gap. The CDR3 consists of 13 residues. CDR3 in amino acids: CASSRSDGDTQYF. CDR3 nucleotide sequence: TGTGCCAGCAGTAGGAGCGATGGAGATACGCAGTATTTT.

On this clone itself: Other DNA sequences in the sample encode the same CDR3. The V and J genes are TRBV4-3 and TRBJ2-7, with TRBD1 identical over 8 bases. Germline V gene data show CDR1 as LGHNA and CDR2 as YSLEER. J lost 4 bases, V lost 1 base, and 3 bases had no gene match. The CDR3 sequence is 14 residues long. CDR3 nucleotides: TGCGCCAGCAGCCAAGGGACAGGGTTATACGAGCAGTACTTC. This codes for CASSQGTGLYEQYF.

This chain uses TRBV13 with TRBJ1-5; 12 bases map to TRBD1. The CDR3 has 15 amino acids. V gave up 5 bases and J gave up 4 bases; unmatched junction bases: 3. Germline values: CDR1 PRHDT, CDR2 FYEKMQ (reference sequence). CDR3 nucleotides: TGTGCCAGCAGCATGGGACAGGGGGCTAATCAGCCCCAGCATTTT. This sequence encodes CASSMGQGANQPQHF.

This sequence joins TRBV5-6 and TRBJ2-2; D remains ambiguous. Germline CDR1 and CDR2: SGHDT and YYEEEE. This CDR3 is 12 amino acids long. The V and J ends lost 1 base and 4 bases respectively, with 2 bases between them. The CDR3 DNA sequence: TGTGCCAGCAGCTTGCTCACCGGGGAGCTGTTTTTT. This encodes CASSLLTGELFF.

CDR3 DNA sequence: TGTGCCACAACCTCGCGAGAGAACTATGGCTACACCTTC. This gives the protein CATTSRENYGYTF. The chain recombines TRBV30 with TRBJ1-2; no clear D. Germline V CDR1 and CDR2: GTSNPN, SVGIG (reference sequence). V was trimmed by 8 bases and J by 2 bases, leaving 15 bases between them. The CDR3 consists of 13 residues.

This chain uses TRBV29-1 with TRBJ2-1; the D gene could be TRBD1 or TRBD2 (6 bases each). Germline lookup yields CDR1 SQVTM and CDR2 ANQGSEA. Trimming left V 3 bases short and J 4 bases short, with 10 bases between. CDR3 size: 13 residues. This chain's CDR3 is CSVDRGLYNEQFF. CDR3 DNA: TGCAGCGTTGACAGGGGACTTTACAATGAGCAGTTCTTC.

This clone was counted a few times. This rearrangement joins TRBV29-1 to TRBJ2-5; no definite D call. With 1 base removed from V and 4 bases from J, the gap between germline ends came to 1 base. The CDR3 runs 10 residues. Germline V lookup: CDR1 SQVTM, CDR2 ANQGSEA. CDR3 in DNA: TGCAGCGTTGAAGCAGAGACCCAGTACTTC. It specifies CSVEAETQYF.

This clone turned up a few times. The V gene is TRBV4-3, the J gene TRBJ2-7, with TRBD1 matching over 7 bases. Trimming removed 4 bases from V and 2 bases from J; junction bases left unmatched: 5. The CDR3 length is 14 residues. In germline, CDR1 is LGHNA, CDR2 YSLEER. The chain's CDR3 is CASSPYRGPYEQYF. Written as DNA, the CDR3 is TGCGCCAGCAGCCCATACAGGGGTCCCTACGAGCAGTACTTC.

This clone was seen a handful of times. The genes are TRBV29-1 and TRBJ2-7; tentative D call: TRBD2 (5 bases). Trimming left V 0 bases short and J 2 bases short, with 8 bases between. The CDR3 is made up of 13 amino acids. The germline V gene encodes CDR1 SQVTM and CDR2 ANQGSEA. CDR3 region: CSVEDLGTYEQYF. The CDR3 DNA sequence: TGCAGCGTTGAAGATCTCGGGACCTACGAGCAGTACTTC.

A single count supports this clone. The chain couples TRBV14 to TRBJ2-6; no definite D call. The CDR3 has 15 residues. V shed 5 bases and J shed 0 bases, with 8 bases lying between them. Germline V gene data show CDR1 as SGHDN and CDR2 as FVKESK. The CDR3 nucleotides read TGTGCCAGCAGCTACTATAGCTCTGGGGCCAACGTCCTGACTTTC. This sequence encodes CASSYYSSGANVLTF.

This clone has a single count. V and J are TRBV27 and TRBJ1-2; maybe TRBD1 (5 bases). Germline V gene lookup returns CDR1 MNHEY and CDR2 SMNVEV (reference sequence). V lost 3 bases and J 2 bases, leaving 10 bases between the germline ends. This CDR3 spans 14 amino acids. In nucleotides, the CDR3 is TGTGCCAGCAGTTTGGGCAGGGTCAACTATGGCTACACCTTC. Translating gives CASSLGRVNYGYTF.